This TCR beta chain originates from a study of blood T cell repertoires in COVID-19. This clone was counted only a few times. Only in-frame clones appear in the TCRdb table, and some are missing; sequencing was by immunoSEQ multiplex PCR. The sample shows around 300,000 clones, about 88% of them seen only once. Clinical history reported by participants formed the basis on which cohorts were assigned. Two negative PCRs, clearance, or symptom resolution characterized the recovered Cohort 3 donors. After removal of 5 bases from V and 3 bases from J, the junction contained 2 bases not matched to a gene. CDR1 and CDR2 from the germline V gene are SGHTA and FQGNSA. CDR3 size: 14 residues.

The V call is TRBV7-2, the J call TRBJ1-1, with 11 bases fitting TRBD1. The clonotype originates from a woman between 45 and 65 years old who had recovered from COVID-19. The sequenced sample consisted of PBMCs or T cells enriched from blood (not recorded which). The CDR3 region is CASSKDRGHTEAFF. The DNA of the CDR3 is TGTGCCAGCAGCAAGGACAGGGGGCACACTGAAGCTTTCTTT.